These 24 T cell receptor beta chains were all obtained from the same sample, sequenced in a study of blood T cell repertoires in COVID-19. Profiled with immunoSEQ multiplex PCR; TCRdb holds only in-frame clones, not every one. The sample holds fewer than 120,000 clones, 76% seen once. Sequencing was done on a sample of peripheral blood. These receptors all stem from a woman at least 80 years old with acute or convalescent COVID-19.

The chain joins TRBV4-3 to TRBJ1-4; 10 bases map to TRBD1. Germline lookup yields CDR1 LGHNA and CDR2 YSLEER. The V gene end was trimmed by 2 bases and the J gene end by 8 bases; junction bases not matched to a gene: 14. The length of the CDR3 is 18 residues. The CDR3: CASSQRVSGTGAWEKLFF. DNA of the CDR3: TGCGCCAGCAGCCAAAGGGTATCCGGGACAGGGGCGTGGGAAAAACTGTTTTTT.

Only a few counts were recorded for this clone. The chain uses TRBV5-1 and TRBJ2-1, with 10 bases matching TRBD1. The junction had 4 bases not matched to a gene; V was cut back by 7 bases and J by 3 bases. The CDR3 is 14 residues long. In germline, CDR1 is SGHRS, CDR2 YFSETQ. Here the CDR3 reads CASQGTGDYNEQFF. The DNA of the CDR3 is TGCGCCAGCCAAGGGACAGGGGACTACAATGAGCAGTTCTTC.

A word on this clone: This specimen includes other DNA sequences encoding the same CDR3. The CDR3 nucleotides are TGTGCCAGCAGCCTGGGACATTTAAACACTGAAGCTTTCTTT. Translation: CASSLGHLNTEAFF. The chain employs TRBV3-1 (or the pseudogene TRBV3-2) and TRBJ1-1; D is perhaps TRBD1 (6 bases). The V end was cut by 4 bases, the J end by 2 bases, with 11 bases between. Looked up from germline, CDR1 is LGHDT and CDR2 is YNNKEL (reference sequence). This CDR3 region has 14 residues.

CDR3 sequence: CASTPVEEDTGELFF. The CDR3 bases are TGCGCCAGCACCCCCGTAGAGGAGGATACCGGGGAGCTGTTTTTT. The rearrangement links TRBV5-1 to TRBJ2-2; a weak D match, TRBD2 (5 bases). The ends were cut back, 6 bases at V and 5 bases at J, with 17 bases in the middle. The CDR3 sequence is 15 residues long. Germline V CDR1 and CDR2: SGHRS, YFSETQ.

The gene calls are TRBV27 and TRBJ1-1; D is possibly TRBD1 (6 bases). From germline, CDR1 is MNHEY and CDR2 SMNVEV (reference sequence). CDR3 size: 14 residues. Trimming cost V 8 bases and J 3 bases, with 16 bases left between them. CDR3 nucleotide sequence: TGTGCCAGCTTGAGGGGGTTTAGCGACACTGAAGCTTTCTTT. Amino acid sequence: CASLRGFSDTEAFF.

This clone was seen once. This chain uses TRBV6-6 with TRBJ1-5, with TRBD1 as a possible D gene (6 bases). This CDR3 has 14 amino acids. CDR1 is MNHNY, CDR2 SVGAGI, per germline (reference sequence). V lost 9 bases and J lost 2, with 14 bases in between. The CDR3 loop is CASAFGGGNQPQHF. The CDR3 nucleotides read TGTGCCAGTGCCTTTGGGGGCGGCAATCAGCCCCAGCATTTT.

This clone was picked up a small number of times. This rearrangement joins TRBV19 to TRBJ2-2; 7 bases fit TRBD2. The CDR3 contains 14 residues. CDR1 and CDR2 from the germline V gene are LNHDA and SQIVND (reference sequence). V was pared by 9 bases and J by 0 bases, with 4 bases of the junction left unmatched. In nucleotides, the CDR3 is TGTGCCAGCGCAGGGACTACGAACACCGGGGAGCTGTTTTTT. Amino acid sequence: CASAGTTNTGELFF.

This chain links TRBV10-1 with TRBJ2-2; TRBD1 matches at 10 bases. From germline, CDR1 is WNHNN and CDR2 SYGVQD (reference sequence). CDR3 length: 14 amino acids. V gave up 6 bases and J gave up 11 bases; unmatched junction bases: 9. DNA for the CDR3: TGCGCCAGCAGGCGGGACAGGGGAGATTTTGAGCTGTTTTTT. Encoded protein: CASRRDRGDFELFF.

The rearrangement joins TRBV19 to TRBJ2-7; TRBD1 matches 9 bases. The germline V gene encodes CDR1 LNHDA and CDR2 SQIVND (reference sequence). The V gene end was trimmed by 3 bases and the J gene end by 2 bases; junction bases not matched to a gene: 5. This CDR3 is built from 15 residues. The CDR3 sequence: CASSIMGDRAYEQYF. The CDR3 coding sequence is TGTGCCAGTAGTATCATGGGGGACAGGGCCTACGAGCAGTACTTC.

J is TRBJ2-7 and V is TRBV25-1, with 8 bases lining up with TRBD1. CDR3 length: 15 residues. With V trimmed by 7 bases and J by 3 bases, 11 bases remained unmatched. Germline CDR1 reads MGHDK; CDR2 reads SYGVNS. CDR3 nucleotide sequence: TGTGCCAGCACCCCCCAGAGGACAGGGTACTACGAGCAGTACTTC. It encodes CASTPQRTGYYEQYF.

This sequence joins TRBV9 and TRBJ2-1; 10 nucleotides match TRBD2. The V gene's germline CDR1 is SGDLS and CDR2 YYNGEE. The V and J ends lost 6 bases and 0 bases, in that order; junction bases with no gene match: 0. There are 14 residues in the CDR3. In DNA, the CDR3 is TGTGCCAGCAAGCGGGGGGGCTCCTACAATGAGCAGTTCTTC. Translating gives CASKRGGSYNEQFF.

The chain employs TRBV10-3 and TRBJ2-7; 8 bases agree with TRBD1. The germline V gene encodes CDR1 ENHRY and CDR2 SYGVKD. This CDR3 comprises 15 residues. Trimming cost V 0 bases and J 2 bases; bases outside gene matches: 3. This chain's CDR3 is CAISESTGQAYEQYF. DNA for the CDR3: TGTGCCATCAGTGAGTCGACGGGACAGGCCTACGAGCAGTACTTC.

The chain links TRBV12-5 to TRBJ1-2, with TRBD1 identical over 9 bases. Germline V gene sequence: CDR1 LGHNT, CDR2 FRNRAP. V gave up 0 bases and J gave up 8 bases; unmatched junction bases: 10. The CDR3 extends over 16 amino acids. This CDR3 is CASGLVQGQGLRGYTF. The CDR3, as DNA: TGTGCTAGTGGTTTGGTCCAGGGACAGGGCCTTCGGGGCTACACCTTC.

The V gene is TRBV27, the J gene TRBJ2-3; 9 bases fit TRBD2. Germline V lookup: CDR1 MNHEY, CDR2 SMNVEV (reference sequence). This CDR3 comprises 16 residues. V lost 6 bases, J lost 0 bases, and 7 bases stayed unmatched. CDR3 protein: CASSLTSGSSTDTQYF. CDR3 nucleotide sequence: TGTGCCAGCAGCCTGACTAGCGGATCTAGCACAGATACGCAGTATTTT.

The chain carries TRBV30 and TRBJ1-6; TRBD1 matches 8 bases. With V trimmed by 4 bases and J by 7 bases, 6 bases remained unmatched. The germline CDR1 and CDR2 sequences are GTSNPN and SVGIG (reference sequence). CDR3 length equals 14 residues. The CDR3 spells CAWNQGAYNSPLHF. Written as DNA, the CDR3 is TGTGCCTGGAACCAGGGGGCTTACAATTCACCCCTCCACTTT.

This chain uses TRBV27 with TRBJ1-1, with 8 bases identical to TRBD1. J gave up 4 bases and V 4 bases, and 5 bases lay outside the gene matches. The CDR3 runs to 14 residues. Germline loops: CDR1 MNHEY, CDR2 SMNVEV (reference sequence). The CDR3 sequence is CASSSDRGGTEAFF. The CDR3 DNA reads as TGTGCCAGCAGTTCTGACAGGGGAGGCACTGAAGCTTTCTTT.

The J gene is TRBJ2-1, the V gene TRBV19, with 8 bases aligning to TRBD2. This CDR3 spans 15 amino acids. The germline gives CDR1 LNHDA, CDR2 SQIVND (reference sequence). V dropped 6 bases and J dropped 5; count of bases not matched to a gene: 9. Written as DNA, the CDR3 is TGTGCCAGTAGGCCGCTAGCGGGCGTACACAATGAGCAGTTCTTC. This encodes CASRPLAGVHNEQFF.

DNA of the CDR3: TGTGCCAGTAGCTCGGGGGCGGGAGGTACCGGGGAGCTGTTTTTT. Its translation is CASSSGAGGTGELFF. V and J are TRBV19 and TRBJ2-2, with 8 bases matching TRBD2. This CDR3 has 15 residues. Germline trimming cut 6 bases from V and 5 bases from J; bases unmatched to any gene: 8. CDR1 is LNHDA, CDR2 SQIVND, per germline (reference sequence).

The gene calls are TRBV11-2 and TRBJ1-6, with a tentative D call TRBD1 (6 bases). The V end was cut by 2 bases, the J end by 0 bases, with 17 bases between. Germline V gene sequence: CDR1 SGHAT, CDR2 FQNNGV. The CDR3 is 19 amino acids. The CDR3 coding sequence is TGTGCCAGCAGCTTAAAGGGTACAGGGACTAGCTCCTATAATTCACCCCTCCACTTT. This codes for CASSLKGTGTSSYNSPLHF. The full variable domain, in which reference TRBV11-2 and TRBJ1-6 provide the parts outside the CDR3, is EAGVAQSPRYKIIEKRQSVAFWCNPISGHATLYWYQQILGQGPKLLIQFQNNGVVDDSQLPKDRFSAERLKGVDSTLKIQPAKLEDSAVYLCASSLKGTGTSSYNSPLHFGNGTRLTVT.

The chain is built from TRBV14 and TRBJ1-4; TRBD1 matches 7 bases. V gave up 4 bases and J gave up 1 base; unmatched junction bases: 3. CDR1 is SGHDN, CDR2 FVKESK, per germline. The CDR3 consists of 15 residues. CDR3 DNA sequence: TGTGCCAGCAGCCGACAGGGAGGAACTAATGAAAAACTGTTTTTT. As protein: CASSRQGGTNEKLFF.

V is TRBV5-4 and J is TRBJ2-1, with TRBD2 matching over 10 bases. The length of the CDR3 is 17 residues. J gave up 5 bases and V 4 bases, and 12 bases lay outside the gene matches. In germline, CDR1 is SGHNT, CDR2 YYREEE (reference sequence). For the CDR3, the DNA is TGTGCCAGCAGCCGGCCGAACCTAGCGGGAGAAGACAATGAGCAGTTCTTC. It yields the protein CASSRPNLAGEDNEQFF. Looking up the rest from reference TRBV5-4 and TRBJ2-1 gives the full variable domain: ETGVTQSPTHLIKTRGQQVTLRCSSQSGHNTVSWYQQALGQGPQFIFQYYREEENGRGNFPPRFSGLQFPNYSSELNVNALELDDSALYLCASSRPNLAGEDNEQFFGPGTRLTVL.

V gene TRBV29-1 combines with J gene TRBJ1-1, with D perhaps matching TRBD1 (5 bases). This CDR3 contains 14 residues. Trimming removed 4 bases from V and 2 bases from J, with 14 bases in between. The germline CDR1 and CDR2 sequences are SQVTM and ANQGSEA. The DNA of the CDR3 is TGCAGCGTTGGCGCAGGGTACTTTAACACTGAAGCTTTCTTT. Its translation: CSVGAGYFNTEAFF.

This chain uses TRBV28 with TRBJ1-5; no reliable D call. The CDR3 loop spans 14 amino acids. V was cut by 7 bases and J by 6 bases, with 16 bases left in between. CDR1 and CDR2 (germline): MDHEN, SYDVKM. In DNA form, the CDR3 reads TGTGCCAGCATATCTCGCGGGTCTGGTCAGCCCCAGCATTTT. This sequence encodes CASISRGSGQPQHF.

The genes are TRBV10-3 and TRBJ2-1; perhaps TRBD2 as D (6 bases). The CDR3 is made up of 14 amino acids. The ends were cut back, 10 bases at V and 3 bases at J, with 16 bases in the middle. The germline gives CDR1 ENHRY, CDR2 SYGVKD. The CDR3 is CASSRDSLYNEQFF. The CDR3 region has the DNA TGTGCCAGCAGCCGGGACTCACTCTACAATGAGCAGTTCTTC.